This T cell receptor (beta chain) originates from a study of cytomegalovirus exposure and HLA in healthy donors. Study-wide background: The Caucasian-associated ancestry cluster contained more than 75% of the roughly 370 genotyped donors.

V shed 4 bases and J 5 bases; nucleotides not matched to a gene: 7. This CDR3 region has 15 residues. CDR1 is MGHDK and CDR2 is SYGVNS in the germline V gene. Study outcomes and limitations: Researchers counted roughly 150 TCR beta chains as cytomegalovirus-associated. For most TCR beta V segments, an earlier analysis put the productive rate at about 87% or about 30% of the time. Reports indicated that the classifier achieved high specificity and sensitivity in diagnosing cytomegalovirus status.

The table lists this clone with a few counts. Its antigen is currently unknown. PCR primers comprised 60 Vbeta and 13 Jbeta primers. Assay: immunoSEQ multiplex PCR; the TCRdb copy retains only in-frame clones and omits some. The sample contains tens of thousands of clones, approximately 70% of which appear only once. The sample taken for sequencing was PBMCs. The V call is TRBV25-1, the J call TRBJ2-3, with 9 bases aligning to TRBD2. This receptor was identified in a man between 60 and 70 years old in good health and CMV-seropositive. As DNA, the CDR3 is TGTGCCAGCAGTGTGGGGACTAGCTCCAAAGATACGCAGTATTTT. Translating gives CASSVGTSSKDTQYF. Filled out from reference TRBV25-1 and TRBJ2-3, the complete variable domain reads EADIYQTPRYLVIGTGKKITLECSQTMGHDKMYWYQQDPGMELHLIHYSYGVNSTEKGDLSSESTVSRIRTEHFPLTLESARPSHTSQYLCASSVGTSSKDTQYFGPGTRLTVL.